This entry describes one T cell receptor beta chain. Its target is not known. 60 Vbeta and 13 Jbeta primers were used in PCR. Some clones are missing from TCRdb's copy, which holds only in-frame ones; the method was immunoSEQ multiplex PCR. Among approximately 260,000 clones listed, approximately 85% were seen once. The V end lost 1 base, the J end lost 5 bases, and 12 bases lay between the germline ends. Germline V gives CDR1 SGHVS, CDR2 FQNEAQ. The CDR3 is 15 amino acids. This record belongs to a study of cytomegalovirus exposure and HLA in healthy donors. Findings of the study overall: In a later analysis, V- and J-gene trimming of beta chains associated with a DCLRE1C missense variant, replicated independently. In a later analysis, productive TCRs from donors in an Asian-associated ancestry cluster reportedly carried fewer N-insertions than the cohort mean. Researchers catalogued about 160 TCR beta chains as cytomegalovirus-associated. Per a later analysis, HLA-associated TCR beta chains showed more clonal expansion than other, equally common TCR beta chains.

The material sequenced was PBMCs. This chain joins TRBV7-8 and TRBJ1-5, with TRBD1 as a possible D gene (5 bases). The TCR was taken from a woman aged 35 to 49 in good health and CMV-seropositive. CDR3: CASSLDGGEDQPQHF. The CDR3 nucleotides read TGTGCCAGCAGCTTAGATGGAGGGGAGGATCAGCCCCAGCATTTT.